Below, 13 T cell receptor beta chains from the same sample are listed, as sequenced in a study of T cell responses to AZD1222 COVID-19 vaccine. Assay: immunoSEQ multiplex PCR; the TCRdb copy retains only in-frame clones and omits some. The sample has tens of thousands of clones, approximately 86% seen once. This material consisted of peripheral blood, taken 28 days after the second AZD1222 dose. The receptor set was obtained from an adult who received the AZD1222 COVID-19 vaccine.

The chain links TRBV27 to TRBJ2-1, with TRBD2 matching over 12 bases. Losses at the gene ends were 2 bases for V and 9 bases for J; bases not matched to a gene: 5. The CDR3 extends over 15 amino acids. CDR1 MNHEY and CDR2 SMNVEV come from the germline V gene (reference sequence). CDR3: CASSLGGGLAGEQFF. The CDR3 DNA is TGTGCCAGCAGTTTAGGGGGGGGACTAGCGGGTGAGCAGTTCTTC.

This chain links TRBV15 with TRBJ2-7; D possibly corresponds to TRBD1 (5 bases). The V gene's germline CDR1 is LNHNV and CDR2 YYDKDF (reference sequence). V gave up 0 bases and J gave up 3 bases, with 9 bases separating them. The CDR3 loop spans 14 amino acids. The CDR3 is CATSRDPGNYEQYF. The CDR3, as DNA: TGTGCCACCAGCAGAGATCCAGGGAACTACGAGCAGTACTTC.

This clone came up a few times. V is TRBV9 and J is TRBJ1-5; D is ambiguous. The CDR3 is 13 amino acids. Germline lookup yields CDR1 SGDLS and CDR2 YYNGEE. V was pared by 2 bases and J by 0 bases, with 3 bases between. CDR3 protein: CASSVNSNQPQHF. As DNA, the CDR3 is TGTGCCAGCAGCGTTAATAGCAATCAGCCCCAGCATTTT.

This clone was detected only once. CDR3 region: CASSSTGRNYGYTF. CDR3 coding DNA: TGTGCCAGCAGTTCGACAGGGCGCAACTATGGCTACACCTTC. The gene calls are TRBV6-5 and TRBJ1-2, with TRBD1 matching 7 bases. The CDR3 sequence is 14 residues long. J lost 2 bases, V lost 4 bases, and 4 bases had no gene match. Germline assignment: CDR1 MNHEY and CDR2 SVGAGI.

This clone is medium-sized by share. The CDR3: CASSAERSGYTF. The CDR3 nucleotides read TGTGCCAGCAGCGCAGAGAGGTCTGGCTACACCTTC. The chain employs TRBV7-9 and TRBJ1-2; D remains ambiguous. CDR1 is SEHNR and CDR2 is FQNEAQ in the germline V gene (reference sequence). This CDR3 contains 12 residues. V shed 5 bases and J shed 7 bases, with 11 bases lying between them.

The V gene is TRBV7-2, the J gene TRBJ1-5; 8 bases are a match to TRBD1. V was pared by 5 bases and J by 6 bases, with 3 bases of the junction left unmatched. Per germline, CDR1 SGHTA and CDR2 FQGNSA. This CDR3 is built from 13 residues. CDR3 loop: CASSPDRVQPQHF. In nucleotides, the CDR3 is TGTGCCAGCAGCCCGGACAGGGTTCAGCCCCAGCATTTT.

The chain links TRBV28 to TRBJ1-3; D gene unclear. In germline, CDR1 is MDHEN, CDR2 SYDVKM. V was trimmed by 2 bases and J by 5 bases, leaving 13 bases between them. There are 15 residues in the CDR3. The CDR3 DNA sequence: TGTGCCAGCAGTTTAGGCCAGGTGGGAAGAAACACCATATATTTT. It codes for CASSLGQVGRNTIYF.

The chain carries TRBV19 and TRBJ1-4; the D gene is possibly TRBD1 (5 bases). The ends were cut back, 3 bases at V and 4 bases at J, with 15 bases in the middle. The CDR3 covers 16 residues. Germline V lookup: CDR1 LNHDA, CDR2 SQIVND (reference sequence). DNA for the CDR3: TGTGCCAGTAGTATCCCTACGGGGGAAAGTAATGAAAAACTGTTTTTT. It translates to CASSIPTGESNEKLFF.

CDR3 sequence reads: CASSFGVGVYGYTF. DNA for the CDR3: TGTGCCAGCAGCTTTGGGGTAGGAGTCTATGGCTACACCTTC. The chain links TRBV11-2 to TRBJ1-2; D uncertain. V was pared by 3 bases and J by 4 bases, with 12 bases between. CDR3 size: 14 residues. Germline V gives CDR1 SGHAT, CDR2 FQNNGV.

The chain combines TRBV5-1 with TRBJ2-2; D may be TRBD2 (7 bases). V dropped 0 bases and J dropped 6 bases, with 15 bases sitting between them. In germline, CDR1 is SGHRS, CDR2 YFSETQ. The CDR3 totals 16 residues. CDR3 sequence reads: CASSLGLAGGAGELFF. The DNA for the CDR3 is TGCGCCAGCAGCTTGGGACTAGCCGGGGGCGCCGGGGAGCTGTTTTTT. Drawing the rest from reference TRBV5-1 and TRBJ2-2, the complete variable domain is KAGVTQTPRYLIKTRGQQVTLSCSPISGHRSVSWYQQTPGQGLQFLFEYFSETQRNKGNFPGRFSGRQFSNSRSEMNVSTLELGDSALYLCASSLGLAGGAGELFFGEGSRLTVL.

The V gene is TRBV19, the J gene TRBJ1-6, with 9 bases that match TRBD1. The CDR3 has 16 residues. Germline assignment: CDR1 LNHDA and CDR2 SQIVND (reference sequence). V lost 5 bases and J lost 9; bases outside the gene matches: 11. The CDR3 loop reads CASSPSRDRVGSPLHF. As DNA, the CDR3 is TGTGCCAGTAGTCCTTCCCGGGACAGGGTCGGTTCACCCCTCCACTTT.

The chain combines TRBV2 with TRBJ2-3; either TRBD1 or TRBD2 may fit D (6 bases each). Germline V gene sequence: CDR1 SNHLY, CDR2 FYNNEI. The V end was cut by 7 bases, the J end by 8 bases, with 16 bases between. The CDR3 runs to 13 residues. CDR3 sequence: CASIGGLGGTQYF. CDR3 DNA: TGTGCCAGCATTGGGGGGCTTGGGGGTACGCAGTATTTT.

This clone showed up just once. The chain links TRBV6-6 to TRBJ2-7; 11 bases are a match to TRBD2. The germline V gene encodes CDR1 MNHNY and CDR2 SVGAGI (reference sequence). The CDR3 contains 13 residues. With V trimmed by 7 bases and J by 5 bases, 4 bases remained unmatched. DNA of the CDR3: TGTGCCAGCAAGGTAGCGGGAGGGAACGAGCAGTACTTC. This translates into CASKVAGGNEQYF.